This entry lists 29 T cell receptor beta chains sequenced from one sample in a study of blood T cell repertoires in COVID-19. TCRdb's table, derived via immunoSEQ multiplex PCR, lists solely in-frame clones and lacks some. Counted here are just under 30,000 clones, roughly 87% occurring once; the ten biggest clones make up roughly 9.6%. The specimen was peripheral blood. These TCRs come from a human donor in a cohort sampled during active COVID-19.

The chain uses TRBV2 and TRBJ2-7; D is ambiguous. CDR1 is SNHLY, CDR2 FYNNEI, per germline. The ends were cut back, 1 base at V and 1 base at J, with 11 bases in the middle. This CDR3 spans 15 amino acids. The CDR3 DNA reads TGTGCCAGCAGTGAAGGGGCGCGCTCGTCCTACGAGCAGTACTTC. Protein sequence: CASSEGARSSYEQYF.

The chain employs TRBV6-2 or TRBV6-3 and TRBJ2-5; 9 bases map to TRBD1. The germline gives CDR1 MNHEY, CDR2 SVGEGT. This CDR3 comprises 14 residues. The J segment lost 5 bases and the V segment lost 2 bases, leaving 3 bases of the junction unmatched. The CDR3 DNA reads TGTGCCAGCAGTTACACACAGGGGGCTGAGACCCAGTACTTC. It yields the protein CASSYTQGAETQYF.

The gene calls are TRBV3-1 (or the pseudogene TRBV3-2) and TRBJ2-7, with 10 bases identical to TRBD1. The CDR3 is 15 residues long. The J segment lost 3 bases and the V segment lost 4 bases, leaving 6 bases of the junction unmatched. Germline values: CDR1 LGHDT, CDR2 YNNKEL (reference sequence). Written as DNA, the CDR3 is TGTGCCAGCAGCCCGTTAGGGACAGGGGTCTACGAGCAGTACTTC. This translates into CASSPLGTGVYEQYF.

The chain couples TRBV4-3 to TRBJ1-1; no firm D call. V lost 0 bases, J lost 1 base, and 9 bases lay in between. Germline loops: CDR1 LGHNA, CDR2 YSLEER. This CDR3 has 15 amino acids. The CDR3 DNA reads as TGCGCCAGCAGCCAAGAAATACAGAGGAACACTGAAGCTTTCTTT. This codes for CASSQEIQRNTEAFF.

This chain connects TRBV14 to TRBJ2-2; TRBD1 agrees at 8 bases. This CDR3 is 17 amino acids long. Germline V lookup: CDR1 SGHDN, CDR2 FVKESK. The J segment lost 5 bases and the V segment lost 0 bases, leaving 8 bases of the junction unmatched. The CDR3 bases are TGTGCCAGCAGCCAAGATCTCAGGGGGCGCCTTACCGGGGAGCTGTTTTTT. It translates to CASSQDLRGRLTGELFF.

A few counts support this clone. Compared with germline, one end of the junction differs, possibly owing to a read error. The J gene is TRBJ2-1, the V gene TRBV9; possible D gene TRBD2, 6 bases. Germline lookup yields CDR1 SGDLS and CDR2 YYNGEE. This CDR3 spans 14 amino acids. In DNA, the CDR3 is TGTGCCAGCAGCGTAAGTCCTAGCGAGAATGTGCAGTTCTTC. Protein product: CASSVSPSENVQFF. The entire variable domain, with the rest obtained from reference TRBV9 and TRBJ2-1, is as follows: DSGVTQTPKHLITATGQRVTLRCSPRSGDLSVYWYQQSLDQGLQFLIQYYNGEERAKGNILERFSAQQFPDLHSELNLSSLELGDSALYFCASSVSPSENVQFFGPGTRLTVL.

This rearrangement joins TRBV9 to TRBJ2-1; 11 bases align to TRBD2. This CDR3 is built from 17 residues. After removal of 4 bases from V and 0 bases from J, the junction contained 6 bases not matched to a gene. Germline CDR1 reads SGDLS; CDR2 reads YYNGEE. CDR3 bases: TGTGCCAGCAGCCCTTATAGCGGGGGGGCCTCCTACAATGAGCAGTTCTTC. As protein: CASSPYSGGASYNEQFF. Based on the CDR3 plus reference TRBV9 and TRBJ2-1, the full variable domain is DSGVTQTPKHLITATGQRVTLRCSPRSGDLSVYWYQQSLDQGLQFLIQYYNGEERAKGNILERFSAQQFPDLHSELNLSSLELGDSALYFCASSPYSGGASYNEQFFGPGTRLTVL.

The genes are TRBV3-1 (or the pseudogene TRBV3-2) and TRBJ2-5; 8 bases align to TRBD2. The CDR3 consists of 15 residues. In germline, CDR1 is LGHDT, CDR2 YNNKEL (reference sequence). V shed 4 bases, J shed 3 bases, and the junction held 7 bases outside the gene matches. CDR3 region: CASSLPGSGEETQYF. DNA of the CDR3: TGTGCCAGCAGCCTCCCGGGTAGCGGGGAAGAGACCCAGTACTTC.

V usage is TRBV7-8 and J usage is TRBJ1-1, with a weak D call TRBD1 (5 bases). Germline V gene lookup returns CDR1 SGHVS and CDR2 FQNEAQ. V lost 4 bases and J lost 7, with 10 bases in between. CDR3 length equals 12 residues. The CDR3 sequence is CASSSGLVEAFF. The CDR3 DNA sequence: TGTGCCAGCAGCTCAGGGTTAGTTGAAGCTTTCTTT.

V is TRBV28 and J is TRBJ2-7; D ambiguous. The CDR3 consists of 12 residues. Trimming shortened V by 5 bases and J by 3 bases, and 8 bases separated the two germline ends. In germline, CDR1 is MDHEN, CDR2 SYDVKM. The DNA of the CDR3 is TGTGCCAGCAGTCCACTTTACTACGAGCAGTACTTC. Translating gives CASSPLYYEQYF.

The V call is TRBV19, the J call TRBJ2-7, with a possible D match to TRBD2 (6 bases). The CDR3 extends over 14 amino acids. Trimming removed 4 bases from V and 0 bases from J, with 10 bases in between. Germline CDR1 is LNHDA and CDR2 is SQIVND (reference sequence). CDR3 region: CASSTVGGSYEQYF. CDR3 DNA: TGTGCCAGTAGTACCGTCGGGGGCTCCTACGAGCAGTACTTC.

The chain uses TRBV2 and TRBJ2-3; 10 positions agree with TRBD1. The CDR3 length is 17 residues. The germline V gene encodes CDR1 SNHLY and CDR2 FYNNEI. The junction had 6 bases not matched to a gene; V was cut back by 3 bases and J by 0 bases. The DNA of the CDR3 is TGTGCCAGCAGTGACACGGACAGGGGGGAAAGCACAGATACGCAGTATTTT. This gives the protein CASSDTDRGESTDTQYF.

The chain has TRBV3-1 (or the pseudogene TRBV3-2) and TRBJ1-4; D gene uncertain. The CDR3 is 14 amino acids. CDR1 and CDR2 (germline): LGHDT, YNNKEL (reference sequence). Between the trimmed V and J ends, which lost 6 bases and 0 bases, there was a span of 8 bases. This CDR3 is CASSNPATNEKLFF. CDR3 in DNA: TGTGCCAGCAGTAATCCTGCAACTAATGAAAAACTGTTTTTT.

The chain recombines TRBV2 with TRBJ1-5, with 9 bases aligning to TRBD1. This CDR3 is built from 16 residues. Trimming cost V 6 bases and J 2 bases; bases outside gene matches: 8. Germline CDR1 SNHLY, CDR2 FYNNEI. Here the CDR3 DNA reads TGTGCCAGCAGGCCCCGGACAGGGGAAGGCAATCAGCCCCAGCATTTT. It is translated as CASRPRTGEGNQPQHF.

This sequence joins TRBV5-2 and TRBJ2-6; TRBD2 was called by the table and not checked on the DNA. TRBV5-2 is a known pseudogene. The CDR3 runs 17 residues. The CDR3 protein is CASKVSREYTKSGVLTF. CDR3 DNA sequence: TGTGCCAGCAAGGTTTCACGAGAGTACACAAAGTCGGGCGTCCTGACTTTC.

The rearrangement joins TRBV19 to TRBJ1-1; D is perhaps TRBD1 (5 bases). The V end lost 3 bases, the J end lost 11 bases, and 19 bases lay between the germline ends. The CDR3 is 14 amino acids. Germline V gives CDR1 LNHDA, CDR2 SQIVND (reference sequence). Here the CDR3 reads CASSISGTSGGAFF. CDR3 coding DNA: TGTGCCAGTAGTATCTCCGGGACTTCCGGGGGGGCTTTCTTT. The full variable domain, completed using reference TRBV19 and TRBJ1-1, is DGGITQSPKYLFRKEGQNVTLSCEQNLNHDAMYWYRQDPGQGLRLIYYSQIVNDFQKGDIAEGYSVSREKKESFPLTVTSAQKNPTAFYLCASSISGTSGGAFFGQGTRLTVV.

The chain is built from TRBV19 and TRBJ2-2; TRBD2 matches at 11 bases. Germline CDR1 LNHDA, CDR2 SQIVND (reference sequence). V was pared by 6 bases and J by 2 bases, with 2 bases of the junction left unmatched. CDR3 length: 15 amino acids. The CDR3 here is CASRGLAENTGELFF. CDR3 in DNA: TGTGCCAGTAGGGGACTAGCGGAAAACACCGGGGAGCTGTTTTTT.

This clone came up once. V usage is TRBV29-1 and J usage is TRBJ2-7; weak D call: TRBD1 (5 bases). Trimming shortened V by 3 bases and J by 5 bases, and 14 bases separated the two germline ends. CDR3 size: 13 residues. Looked up from germline, CDR1 is SQVTM and CDR2 is ANQGSEA. The CDR3 is CSVDWCRAHEQYF. The CDR3 DNA is TGCAGCGTTGACTGGTGCAGGGCCCACGAGCAGTACTTC.

The chain joins TRBV7-3 to TRBJ2-1; 12 positions match TRBD2. V lost 2 bases, J lost 4 bases, and 9 bases stayed unmatched. The germline CDR1 and CDR2 sequences are SGHTA and FQGTGA. The length of the CDR3 is 18 residues. The CDR3 region has the DNA TGTGCCAGCAGCTTATCGACCCCGGGACTAGCGGGTTACAATGAGCAGTTCTTC. Residues: CASSLSTPGLAGYNEQFF.

The rearrangement uses TRBV28 and TRBJ1-6; 8 bases line up with TRBD1. Germline V CDR1 and CDR2: MDHEN, SYDVKM. The CDR3 contains 17 residues. Trimming removed 5 bases from V and 0 bases from J; junction bases left unmatched: 6. The CDR3 coding sequence is TGTGCCAGCAGTCTCTGGACAGGGAGCTCCTATAATTCACCCCTCCACTTT. Protein: CASSLWTGSSYNSPLHF.

This clone was seen only a few times. V usage is TRBV9 and J usage is TRBJ1-5, with D hard to call. V was cut by 3 bases and J by 5 bases, with 12 bases left in between. This CDR3 is built from 14 residues. Looked up from germline, CDR1 is SGDLS and CDR2 is YYNGEE. CDR3 in DNA: TGTGCCAGCAGCGGGGCCGGGAGCGATCAGCCCCAGCATTTT. It codes for CASSGAGSDQPQHF.

The chain links TRBV6-6 to TRBJ2-1; D is unresolved. The CDR3 has 12 amino acids. Germline CDR1 and CDR2: MNHNY and SVGAGI (reference sequence). Deletions cut 6 bases from V and 8 bases from J, with 11 bases between. Written as DNA, the CDR3 is TGTGCCAGCAGCCTCGCCGAGGATGAGCAGTTCTTC. This encodes CASSLAEDEQFF.

This chain joins TRBV6-1 and TRBJ1-6; D not certain. In germline, CDR1 is MNHNS, CDR2 SASEGT. The CDR3 extends over 18 amino acids. V was clipped by 4 bases and J by 0 bases, with 16 bases between them. The CDR3 here is CASSVPDSSSSYNSPLHF. CDR3 coding DNA: TGTGCCAGCAGTGTACCAGACTCCTCGAGCTCCTATAATTCACCCCTCCACTTT.

This chain joins TRBV21-1 and TRBJ2-2; the table gives TRBD1 as D, unverified against the DNA. TRBV21-1 is tagged as a pseudogene. This CDR3 spans 15 amino acids. The CDR3 region has the DNA TGTGCCAGCCCCCGCCGACAGGGGGACACCGGGGAGCTGTTTTTT. The encoded protein is CASPRRQGDTGELFF.

The chain joins TRBV28 to TRBJ2-3; no definite D call. The CDR3 spans 12 residues. Between the trimmed V and J ends, which lost 5 bases and 8 bases, there was a span of 11 bases. CDR1 is MDHEN, CDR2 SYDVKM, per germline. In DNA form, the CDR3 reads TGTGCCAGCAGTCAGGCTACAACTACGCAGTATTTT. Translating it yields CASSQATTTQYF.

The V and J genes are TRBV6-6 and TRBJ1-2; D is undetermined. The CDR3 sequence is 13 residues long. V lost 0 bases, J lost 8 bases, and 10 bases lay in between. Germline loops: CDR1 MNHNY, CDR2 SVGAGI (reference sequence). CDR3 nucleotide sequence: TGTGCCAGCAGTTACTCGGTCGGGGAGGGCTACACCTTC. It yields the protein CASSYSVGEGYTF.

The J gene is TRBJ1-1, the V gene TRBV28; 7 positions agree with TRBD1. Germline CDR1 is MDHEN and CDR2 is SYDVKM. V was pared by 5 bases and J by 6 bases, with 15 bases of the junction left unmatched. The CDR3 covers 16 residues. Here the CDR3 DNA reads TGTGCCAGCAGTGATGGACAGGACATAGTGAGCCCTGAAGCTTTCTTT. Translated, it gives CASSDGQDIVSPEAFF.

This rearrangement joins TRBV4-1 to TRBJ1-6, with TRBD1 matching 8 bases. The V gene end was trimmed by 0 bases and the J gene end by 4 bases; junction bases not matched to a gene: 5. This CDR3 is 17 amino acids long. Germline V gene lookup returns CDR1 MGHRA and CDR2 YSYEKL. The CDR3 nucleotides are TGCGCCAGCAGCCAAGAAGGGACAGGAGGATATAATTCACCCCTCCACTTT. Translated, it gives CASSQEGTGGYNSPLHF.

The chain links TRBV6-6 to TRBJ2-4, with D possibly TRBD2 on 5 matching bases. CDR3 length equals 14 residues. Trimming shortened V by 5 bases and J by 0 bases, and 8 bases separated the two germline ends. CDR1 is MNHNY and CDR2 is SVGAGI in the germline V gene (reference sequence). The CDR3 coding sequence is TGTGCCAGCAGTCCGGACTTAGCCAAAAACATTCAGTACTTC. Its translation is CASSPDLAKNIQYF.